Below are 18 T cell receptor beta chains sequenced from a single sample in a study of CD8 T cells in Susac syndrome. Reverse transcription of about 0.5 to 1 ug RNA used random hexamers. From the immunoSEQ multiplex PCR reads, TCRdb called clonotypes with MiXCR, one entry per CDR3 protein. The sample contains some 450,000 distinct CDR3 sequences, more than 80% of which appear only once. Sequenced input: CD8+ T cells from PBMCs. Every receptor here comes from a human donor with multiple sclerosis.

The gene calls are TRBV2 and TRBJ1-1; the D is unclear. CDR3 length: 12 residues. CDR1 is SNHLY, CDR2 FYNNEI, per germline. Trimming left V 7 bases short and J 4 bases short, with 10 bases between. CDR3 region: CASTPGTTEAFF. The CDR3 coding sequence is TGTGCCAGCACTCCAGGTACCACTGAAGCTTTCTTT.

The sample holds one count of this clonotype. J is TRBJ1-1 and V is TRBV4-1, with TRBD1 matching 8 bases. The germline gives CDR1 MGHRA, CDR2 YSYEKL. V shed 4 bases, J shed 4 bases, and the junction held 8 bases outside the gene matches. There are 15 residues in the CDR3. The CDR3 is CASSRNRGIGTEAFF. CDR3 in DNA: TGCGCCAGCAGCCGGAACAGGGGGATTGGCACTGAAGCTTTCTTT.

This rearrangement joins TRBV12-3 or TRBV12-4 to TRBJ2-1, with TRBD2 matching over 9 bases. V was clipped by 8 bases and J by 2 bases; unmatched bases: 10. CDR3 length: 16 residues. The CDR3 nucleotides are TGTGCCAGCGGGAGACTAGCGGTGCCCCCCTACAATGAGCAGTTCTTC. The encoded protein is CASGRLAVPPYNEQFF.

This clonotype showed up just once. The chain uses TRBV9 and TRBJ1-3; D is uncertain. Germline CDR1 SGDLS, CDR2 YYNGEE. V was shortened by 4 bases and J by 3 bases, with 20 bases between the two germline ends. CDR3 length: 17 residues. The CDR3 sequence: CASSKEGWQTDGNTIYF. The CDR3 DNA follows: TGTGCCAGCAGCAAAGAAGGGTGGCAGACCGATGGAAACACCATATATTTT. Full variable domain (rest looked up from reference TRBV9 and TRBJ1-3): DSGVTQTPKHLITATGQRVTLRCSPRSGDLSVYWYQQSLDQGLQFLIQYYNGEERAKGNILERFSAQQFPDLHSELNLSSLELGDSALYFCASSKEGWQTDGNTIYFGEGSWLTVV.

The genes are TRBV9 and TRBJ2-2, with TRBD2 as a possible D gene (6 bases). Trimming stripped 0 bases from V and 3 bases from J, with 15 bases between. This CDR3 comprises 17 residues. Germline V gene sequence: CDR1 SGDLS, CDR2 YYNGEE. The CDR3 DNA follows: TGTGCCAGCAGCGTAGAGGATTTAGCGGATTACACCGGGGAGCTGTTTTTT. It is translated as CASSVEDLADYTGELFF.

CDR3 amino acids: CASIRTEDDEQFF. CDR3 bases: TGTGCCAGCATCCGGACAGAGGACGATGAGCAGTTCTTC. This chain connects TRBV12-3 or TRBV12-4 to TRBJ2-1; D perhaps matches TRBD1 (6 bases). This CDR3 comprises 13 residues. V lost 7 bases and J 8 bases, leaving 15 bases between the germline ends.

The chain couples TRBV7-9 to TRBJ2-4; weak D call: TRBD2 (6 bases). V dropped 6 bases and J dropped 6 bases, with 12 bases sitting between them. Germline V gene lookup returns CDR1 SEHNR and CDR2 FQNEAQ (reference sequence). This CDR3 is 13 amino acids long. The CDR3 region is CASSPGDINIQYF. The CDR3 nucleotides are TGTGCCAGCAGTCCGGGGGATATAAACATTCAGTACTTC.

V and J are TRBV30 and TRBJ1-1; no definite D call. Germline CDR1 and CDR2: GTSNPN and SVGIG (reference sequence). The V end lost 4 bases, the J end lost 1 base, and 13 bases lay between the germline ends. The CDR3 is made up of 14 amino acids. The DNA for the CDR3 is TGTGCCTGGACCTCCCCGGGGAGGAACACTGAAGCTTTCTTT. It translates to CAWTSPGRNTEAFF. Full variable domain (rest looked up from reference TRBV30 and TRBJ1-1): SQTIHQWPATLVQPVGSPLSLECTVEGTSNPNLYWYRQAAGRGLQLLFYSVGIGQISSEVPQNLSASRPQDRQFILSSKKLLLSDSGFYLCAWTSPGRNTEAFFGQGTRLTVV.

This chain uses TRBV6-1 with TRBJ2-7, with a tentative D call TRBD1 (6 bases). Germline CDR1 MNHNS, CDR2 SASEGT. The CDR3 extends over 13 amino acids. V lost 0 bases and J lost 6, with 9 bases in between. The CDR3 here is CASSEAWGREQYF. The DNA for the CDR3 is TGTGCCAGCAGTGAAGCTTGGGGGCGCGAGCAGTACTTC.

The chain employs TRBV4-1 and TRBJ1-2, with D possibly being TRBD1 (5 bases). The germline V gene encodes CDR1 MGHRA and CDR2 YSYEKL. This CDR3 has 17 residues. The ends were cut back, 3 bases at V and 0 bases at J, with 17 bases in the middle. In nucleotides, the CDR3 is TGCGCCAGCAGCCAGGGCGGAGGGGACGGAACTAACTATGGCTACACCTTC. Protein: CASSQGGGDGTNYGYTF.

The gene calls are TRBV27 and TRBJ2-1, with a tentative D call TRBD1 (6 bases). V gave up 5 bases and J gave up 4 bases, with 15 bases separating them. The CDR3 length is 15 residues. Looked up from germline, CDR1 is MNHEY and CDR2 is SMNVEV (reference sequence). As DNA, the CDR3 is TGTGCCAGCAGTCCCCTGTCCGACAGGTACAATGAGCAGTTCTTC. Translated, it gives CASSPLSDRYNEQFF.

The gene calls are TRBV2 and TRBJ2-1; D is unclear. Germline V CDR1 and CDR2: SNHLY, FYNNEI. The length of the CDR3 is 13 residues. V lost 3 bases to trimming and J lost 1 base, with 4 bases between them. The CDR3 region has the DNA TGTGCCAGCAGTGAGCAGTCCTACAATGAGCAGTTCTTC. As protein: CASSEQSYNEQFF.

The rearrangement links TRBV4-1 to TRBJ1-1; D is unclear. Germline CDR1 MGHRA, CDR2 YSYEKL. V was cut by 1 base and J by 0 bases, with 12 bases left in between. The CDR3 has 16 amino acids. CDR3 nucleotide sequence: TGCGCCAGCAGCCAAGCGGTGGAAAGGTTGAACACTGAAGCTTTCTTT. Translating gives CASSQAVERLNTEAFF.

The chain carries TRBV6-5 and TRBJ2-5; D is possibly TRBD1 (7 bases). The V end lost 4 bases, the J end lost 0 bases, and 15 bases lay between the germline ends. CDR1 and CDR2 (germline): MNHEY, SVGAGI. This CDR3 region has 16 residues. This CDR3 reads CASSSPTGRYQETQYF. The CDR3, as DNA: TGTGCCAGCAGTTCCCCGACAGGGAGGTACCAAGAGACCCAGTACTTC.

This clonotype was picked up one time. This rearrangement joins TRBV28 to TRBJ1-3; D not certain. The CDR3 has 14 residues. The ends were cut back, 3 bases at V and 0 bases at J, with 6 bases in the middle. Germline CDR1 is MDHEN and CDR2 is SYDVKM. The CDR3 nucleotides are TGTGCCAGCAGTTTGGAGAACTCTGGAAACACCATATATTTT. Translation gives CASSLENSGNTIYF. The variable domain in full, with the rest retrieved from reference TRBV28 and TRBJ1-3, is DVKVTQSSRYLVKRTGEKVFLECVQDMDHENMFWYRQDPGLGLRLIYFSYDVKMKEKGDIPEGYSVSREKKERFSLILESASTNQTSMYLCASSLENSGNTIYFGEGSWLTVV.

This chain connects TRBV28 to TRBJ1-4, with unresolved D. Germline lookup yields CDR1 MDHEN and CDR2 SYDVKM. The CDR3 totals 15 residues. Between the trimmed V and J ends, which lost 2 bases and 5 bases, there was a span of 12 bases. CDR3 protein: CASSLMDGGNEKLFF. The DNA of the CDR3 is TGTGCCAGCAGTTTAATGGATGGAGGCAATGAAAAACTGTTTTTT. Variable domain in full (rest from reference TRBV28 and TRBJ1-4): DVKVTQSSRYLVKRTGEKVFLECVQDMDHENMFWYRQDPGLGLRLIYFSYDVKMKEKGDIPEGYSVSREKKERFSLILESASTNQTSMYLCASSLMDGGNEKLFFGSGTQLSVL.

The chain employs TRBV29-1 and TRBJ1-5, with D perhaps matching TRBD1 (5 bases). Germline V lookup: CDR1 SQVTM, CDR2 ANQGSEA. V lost 6 bases and J 2 bases, leaving 14 bases between the germline ends. CDR3 length: 14 residues. The CDR3 DNA follows: TGCAGCGTAGGGACCCAAGAAGGCAATCAGCCCCAGCATTTT. This codes for CSVGTQEGNQPQHF.

This clonotype was counted only a few times. This chain links TRBV30 with TRBJ1-3, with TRBD1 matching over 7 bases. Trimming cost V 4 bases and J 10 bases; bases outside gene matches: 1. The CDR3 has 10 residues. Looked up from germline, CDR1 is GTSNPN and CDR2 is SVGIG (reference sequence). This CDR3 is CAWMGQTIYF. CDR3 nucleotide sequence: TGTGCCTGGATGGGACAGACCATATATTTT.